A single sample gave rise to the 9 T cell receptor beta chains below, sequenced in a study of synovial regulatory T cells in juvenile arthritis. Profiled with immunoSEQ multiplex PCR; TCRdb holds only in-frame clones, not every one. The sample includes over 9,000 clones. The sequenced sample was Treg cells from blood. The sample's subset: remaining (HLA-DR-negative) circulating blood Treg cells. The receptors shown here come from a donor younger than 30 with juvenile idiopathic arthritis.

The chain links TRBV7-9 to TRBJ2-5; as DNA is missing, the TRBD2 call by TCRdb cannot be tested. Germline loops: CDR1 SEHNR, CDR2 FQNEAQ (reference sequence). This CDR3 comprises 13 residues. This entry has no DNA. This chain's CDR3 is CASSRWGEETQYF.

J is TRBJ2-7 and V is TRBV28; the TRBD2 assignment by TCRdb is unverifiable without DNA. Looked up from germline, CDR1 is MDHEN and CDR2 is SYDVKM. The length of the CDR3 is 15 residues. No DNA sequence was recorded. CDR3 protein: CASSTAGEGAGEQYF.

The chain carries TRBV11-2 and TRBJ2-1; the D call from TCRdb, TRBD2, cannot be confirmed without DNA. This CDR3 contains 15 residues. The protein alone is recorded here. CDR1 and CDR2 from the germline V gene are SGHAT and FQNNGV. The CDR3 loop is CASSLGGSSVNEQFF. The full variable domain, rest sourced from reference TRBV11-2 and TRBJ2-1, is EAGVAQSPRYKIIEKRQSVAFWCNPISGHATLYWYQQILGQGPKLLIQFQNNGVVDDSQLPKDRFSAERLKGVDSTLKIQPAKLEDSAVYLCASSLGGSSVNEQFFGPGTRLTVL.

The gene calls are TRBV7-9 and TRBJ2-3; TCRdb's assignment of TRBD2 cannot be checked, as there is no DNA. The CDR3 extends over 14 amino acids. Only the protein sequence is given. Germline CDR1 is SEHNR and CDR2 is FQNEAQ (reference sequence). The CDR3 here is CASSYRRSTDTQYF.

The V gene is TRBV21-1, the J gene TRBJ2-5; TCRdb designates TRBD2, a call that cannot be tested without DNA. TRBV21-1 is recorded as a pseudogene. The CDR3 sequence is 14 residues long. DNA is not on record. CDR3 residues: CASSKRTGFYEQYF.

CDR3: CASGLQGGGNQPQHF. This rearrangement joins TRBV28 to TRBJ1-5; TCRdb's D call of TRBD1 is untestable without DNA. The germline V gene encodes CDR1 MDHEN and CDR2 SYDVKM. The CDR3 sequence is 15 residues long. This entry has no DNA.

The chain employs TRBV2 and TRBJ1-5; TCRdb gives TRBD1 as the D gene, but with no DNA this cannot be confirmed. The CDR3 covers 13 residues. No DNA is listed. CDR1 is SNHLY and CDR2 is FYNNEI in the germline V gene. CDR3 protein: CASSRDRSQPQHF.

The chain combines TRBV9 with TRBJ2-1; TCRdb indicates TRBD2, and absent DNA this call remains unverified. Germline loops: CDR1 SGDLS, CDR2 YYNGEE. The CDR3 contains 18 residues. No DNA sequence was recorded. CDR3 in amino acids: CASSVYPGTSSLYNEQFF. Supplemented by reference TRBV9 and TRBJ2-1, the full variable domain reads DSGVTQTPKHLITATGQRVTLRCSPRSGDLSVYWYQQSLDQGLQFLIQYYNGEERAKGNILERFSAQQFPDLHSELNLSSLELGDSALYFCASSVYPGTSSLYNEQFFGPGTRLTVL.

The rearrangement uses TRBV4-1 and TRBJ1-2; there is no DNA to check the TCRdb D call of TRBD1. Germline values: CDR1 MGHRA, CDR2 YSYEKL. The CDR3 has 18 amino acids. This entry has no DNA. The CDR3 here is CASSLHIPGQGKNYGYTF.